This entry lists 32 T cell receptor beta chains sequenced from one sample in a study of T cell changes during pregnancy in multiple sclerosis. This table comes from immunoSEQ multiplex PCR, and its TCRdb copy is limited to in-frame clones, with some not included. This sample has tens of thousands of clones; 80% to 95% occur once, and the top ten carry roughly 0.7%. The specimen was CD4+ T cells from peripheral blood mononuclear cells, collected before pregnancy. Receptor source: a female donor with multiple sclerosis, enrolled in a pregnancy study.

CDR3: CASSYQREKGNEQFF. CDR3 in DNA: TGCGCCAGCAGCTATCAGCGGGAGAAGGGCAATGAGCAGTTCTTC. The rearrangement joins TRBV5-1 to TRBJ2-1; 8 bases are shared with TRBD2. CDR1 and CDR2 from the germline V gene are SGHRS and YFSETQ. The CDR3 covers 15 residues. The ends lost 3 bases at V and 6 bases at J; junction bases unmatched: 8.

The V gene is TRBV7-2, the J gene TRBJ2-7; D is unclear. Trimming removed 2 bases at V and 3 bases at J, with 5 bases between. This CDR3 contains 12 residues. From germline, CDR1 is SGHTA and CDR2 FQGNSA. The CDR3 spells CASSLYIYEQYF. CDR3 coding DNA: TGTGCCAGCAGCTTATACATCTACGAGCAGTACTTC.

The CDR3 DNA follows: TGTGCCAGCTCACCACGCAGCGAAGAGACCCAGTACTTC. Translated: CASSPRSEETQYF. This chain uses TRBV18 with TRBJ2-5; D unclear. Germline CDR1 KGHSH, CDR2 LQKENI. Trimming took off 1 base at V and 3 bases at J, with 6 bases between the two ends. The CDR3 length is 13 residues.

This chain connects TRBV14 to TRBJ2-7; D perhaps matches TRBD1 (5 bases). Germline V gene sequence: CDR1 SGHDN, CDR2 FVKESK. The CDR3 covers 12 residues. V was clipped by 4 bases and J by 10 bases, with 14 bases between them. The CDR3 DNA reads TGTGCCAGCAGCCCTAAAGGGGCGCGTCAGTACTTC. The encoded protein is CASSPKGARQYF.

J is TRBJ2-2 and V is TRBV10-3, with 8 bases lining up with TRBD1. Germline values: CDR1 ENHRY, CDR2 SYGVKD. There are 16 residues in the CDR3. The V segment lost 0 bases and the J segment 5 bases; nucleotides outside the gene matches: 5. The CDR3 spells CAISESAGGRTGELFF. DNA of the CDR3: TGTGCCATCAGTGAGTCGGCAGGGGGCCGGACCGGGGAGCTGTTTTTT.

The chain links TRBV6-1 to TRBJ1-5, with D possibly matching TRBD1 (6 bases). Trimming cost V 0 bases and J 5 bases, with 17 bases left between them. This CDR3 has 17 amino acids. Germline V gene data show CDR1 as MNHNS and CDR2 as SASEGT. The CDR3 here is CASSEARFDRSYQPQHF. The DNA for the CDR3 is TGTGCCAGCAGTGAAGCTAGGTTCGACAGGAGCTATCAGCCCCAGCATTTT.

This clone was recorded once. An end of the junction differs from the germline gene, which may be a read error. The CDR3 is CASSLQRSPGEIF. CDR3 DNA sequence: TGTGCCAGCAGCTTACAAAGATCCCCAGGCGAGATCTTC. V gene TRBV11-2 combines with J gene TRBJ2-1, with D hard to call. The CDR3 is 13 residues long. Germline CDR1 reads SGHAT; CDR2 reads FQNNGV.

V and J are TRBV19 and TRBJ1-3; 8 nucleotides match TRBD1. CDR1 is LNHDA, CDR2 SQIVND, per germline (reference sequence). Unmatched junction bases numbered 7, after V lost 5 bases and J lost 4 bases. This CDR3 is built from 15 residues. The CDR3 coding sequence is TGTGCCAGTAGTCGACAGGGGAGTTTGGGAAACACCATATATTTT. As protein: CASSRQGSLGNTIYF.

The chain combines TRBV30 with TRBJ2-1, with D perhaps TRBD2 (5 bases). Deletions cut 2 bases from V and 6 bases from J, with 17 bases between. Per the germline V gene, CDR1 is GTSNPN and CDR2 is SVGIG (reference sequence). The CDR3 has 15 residues. The CDR3 spells CAWSREGLRFNEQFF. The CDR3 DNA reads as TGTGCCTGGAGTCGAGAGGGCTTGAGATTCAATGAGCAGTTCTTC.

The V and J genes are TRBV15 and TRBJ1-1; D is perhaps TRBD1 (6 bases). The CDR3 totals 15 residues. Per germline, CDR1 LNHNV and CDR2 YYDKDF (reference sequence). Trimming shortened V by 1 base and J by 0 bases, and 9 bases separated the two germline ends. CDR3 nucleotide sequence: TGTGCCACCAGCAGAGGGGGGACACTGAACACTGAAGCTTTCTTT. Protein: CATSRGGTLNTEAFF.

This chain joins TRBV7-7 and TRBJ2-3; D is possibly TRBD2 (5 bases). CDR3 length: 14 residues. Trimming removed 1 base at V and 6 bases at J, with 11 bases between. Germline CDR1 is SSHAT and CDR2 is FNYEAQ (reference sequence). CDR3 protein: CASSLGGPGDTQYF. CDR3 sequence (DNA): TGTGCCAGCAGCTTAGGCGGGCCGGGGGATACGCAGTATTTT.

This clone was recorded once. The chain is built from TRBV7-2 and TRBJ2-1; TRBD2 aligns across 8 bases. The germline gives CDR1 SGHTA, CDR2 FQGNSA. J gave up 3 bases and V 4 bases, and 5 bases lay outside the gene matches. This CDR3 comprises 15 residues. CDR3: CASSSGGADYNEQFF. For the CDR3, the DNA is TGTGCCAGCAGCTCGGGGGGGGCAGACTACAATGAGCAGTTCTTC.

The J gene is TRBJ1-5, the V gene TRBV19; D is undetermined. This CDR3 is built from 14 residues. The germline CDR1 and CDR2 sequences are LNHDA and SQIVND (reference sequence). Trimming stripped 1 base from V and 7 bases from J, with 11 bases between. CDR3 coding DNA: TGTGCCAGTAGTATAGTTGGGAGCCAGCAGCCCCAGCATTTT. Residues: CASSIVGSQQPQHF.

The V and J genes are TRBV18 and TRBJ2-7; 9 bases match TRBD2. The length of the CDR3 is 13 residues. Unmatched junction bases numbered 2, after V lost 3 bases and J lost 5 bases. Germline V gives CDR1 KGHSH, CDR2 LQKENI. CDR3 in amino acids: CASSPTSGNEQYF. CDR3 bases: TGTGCCAGCTCACCGACTAGCGGAAACGAGCAGTACTTC.

This chain links TRBV6-6 with TRBJ1-4; D is unclear. The CDR3 is 13 residues long. Between the trimmed V and J ends, which lost 6 bases and 8 bases, there was a span of 13 bases. Germline V gene data show CDR1 as MNHNY and CDR2 as SVGAGI (reference sequence). DNA of the CDR3: TGTGCCAGCAGCCCGTTGCCCGAGGAAAAACTGTTTTTT. Translated, it gives CASSPLPEEKLFF.

The chain couples TRBV19 to TRBJ2-3; 7 nucleotides align to TRBD2. Looked up from germline, CDR1 is LNHDA and CDR2 is SQIVND (reference sequence). The V gene end was trimmed by 3 bases and the J gene end by 6 bases; junction bases not matched to a gene: 9. The CDR3 loop spans 15 amino acids. The CDR3 DNA reads as TGTGCCAGTAGTATCTGGGAAAGCGGGATCGATACGCAGTATTTT. Amino acid sequence: CASSIWESGIDTQYF.

The gene calls are TRBV29-1 and TRBJ2-7, with TRBD2 matching 10 bases. Germline CDR1 SQVTM, CDR2 ANQGSEA. V gave up 6 bases and J gave up 4 bases; unmatched junction bases: 3. The CDR3 contains 12 residues. The CDR3 DNA follows: TGCAGCGTCTCTAGCGGGGGATACGAGCAGTACTTC. This translates into CSVSSGGYEQYF.

This rearrangement joins TRBV15 to TRBJ2-7; D may be TRBD2 (6 bases). This CDR3 comprises 14 residues. Germline V lookup: CDR1 LNHNV, CDR2 YYDKDF (reference sequence). The ends were cut back, 1 base at V and 5 bases at J, with 12 bases in the middle. The CDR3 sequence is CATSRAGESDEQYF. The CDR3 DNA reads TGTGCCACCAGCAGAGCGGGAGAGTCGGACGAGCAGTACTTC.

The chain uses TRBV27 and TRBJ2-5, with 15 bases that match TRBD2. Looked up from germline, CDR1 is MNHEY and CDR2 is SMNVEV (reference sequence). This CDR3 contains 16 residues. The ends lost 5 bases at V and 5 bases at J; junction bases unmatched: 6. CDR3 residues: CASSTGLAGGLETQYF. As DNA, the CDR3 is TGTGCCAGCAGTACGGGACTAGCGGGGGGCCTCGAGACCCAGTACTTC.

CDR3: CASSLVGRNYNEQFF. In DNA form, the CDR3 reads TGCGCCAGCAGCTTGGTGGGCCGTAACTACAATGAGCAGTTCTTC. The genes are TRBV5-1 and TRBJ2-1; D gene uncertain. The CDR3 runs to 15 residues. Trimming left V 0 bases short and J 3 bases short, with 10 bases between. Germline-derived CDR1 and CDR2 are SGHRS and YFSETQ.

The genes are TRBV5-1 and TRBJ2-2; 9 bases agree with TRBD2. The CDR3 spans 15 residues. Germline loops: CDR1 SGHRS, CDR2 YFSETQ. V dropped 4 bases and J dropped 0; count of bases not matched to a gene: 1. DNA of the CDR3: TGCGCCAGCAGCGGCGGGGGGGCGAACACCGGGGAGCTGTTTTTT. This gives the protein CASSGGGANTGELFF.

The chain joins TRBV13 to TRBJ1-1, with 10 nucleotides matching TRBD1. The CDR3 has 17 amino acids. V shed 1 base and J 0 bases; nucleotides not matched to a gene: 5. The germline V gene encodes CDR1 PRHDT and CDR2 FYEKMQ (reference sequence). CDR3 in amino acids: CASSLVVGTGVNTEAFF. CDR3 DNA: TGTGCCAGCAGCTTAGTTGTCGGGACAGGGGTGAACACTGAAGCTTTCTTT.

CDR3 bases: TGTGCCAGCCACCCTGTACAGGTTAATCAGCCCCAGCATTTT. The encoded protein is CASHPVQVNQPQHF. The genes are TRBV6-1 and TRBJ1-5, with D perhaps TRBD1 (5 bases). Germline CDR1 MNHNS, CDR2 SASEGT. V lost 8 bases to trimming and J lost 4 bases, with 15 bases between them. This CDR3 has 14 residues.

The chain links TRBV6-1 to TRBJ2-2; D remains unclear. The CDR3 totals 14 residues. Trimming stripped 7 bases from V and 1 base from J, with 10 bases between. Germline V CDR1 and CDR2: MNHNS, SASEGT. The CDR3 DNA is TGTGCCAGCATTGGCAGTCTGAACACCGGGGAGCTGTTTTTT. It yields the protein CASIGSLNTGELFF.

The sample holds one count of this clone. V and J are TRBV5-1 and TRBJ2-2; 9 nucleotides match TRBD1. The CDR3 runs to 18 residues. Unmatched junction bases numbered 9, after V lost 0 bases and J lost 3 bases. Germline CDR1 SGHRS, CDR2 YFSETQ. This CDR3 reads CASSLAPGQGEYTGELFF. In DNA form, the CDR3 reads TGCGCCAGCAGCTTGGCCCCGGGACAGGGAGAATACACCGGGGAGCTGTTTTTT.

This clone is a singleton in its sample. The chain carries TRBV6-5 and TRBJ2-1, with 8 nucleotides matching TRBD1. Germline CDR1 MNHEY, CDR2 SVGAGI. Trimming cost V 6 bases and J 4 bases; bases outside gene matches: 8. The length of the CDR3 is 15 residues. DNA of the CDR3: TGTGCCAGCAGCCTTAGGACAGGGAAATACAATGAGCAGTTCTTC. It encodes CASSLRTGKYNEQFF.

The V gene is TRBV2, the J gene TRBJ2-1, with a tentative D call TRBD2 (6 bases). The V gene's germline CDR1 is SNHLY and CDR2 FYNNEI. CDR3 length equals 13 residues. Deletions cut 3 bases from V and 15 bases from J, with 18 bases between. CDR3 amino acids: CASSDTRDSVWFF. The CDR3 bases are TGTGCCAGCAGTGATACCCGGGACTCGGTATGGTTCTTC.

The gene calls are TRBV28 and TRBJ2-7; 7 bases agree with TRBD1. The CDR3 is 16 residues long. V lost 2 bases and J lost 7; bases outside the gene matches: 14. Germline V gene sequence: CDR1 MDHEN, CDR2 SYDVKM. The CDR3 spells CASSLGVGQAELEQYF. CDR3 in DNA: TGTGCCAGCAGTTTAGGCGTAGGACAGGCAGAGTTAGAGCAGTACTTC.

Only one count was recorded for this clone. CDR3 sequence (DNA): TGTGCCAGCAGCTTAACTCGACTAGCGGTTAACAATGAGCAGTTCTTC. Translation gives CASSLTRLAVNNEQFF. The chain employs TRBV7-9 and TRBJ2-1; 9 bases fit TRBD2. Trimming at V came to 2 bases and at J to 5 bases, leaving 7 bases not matched to a gene. The germline V gene has CDR1 SEHNR and CDR2 FQNEAQ (reference sequence). The CDR3 is made up of 16 amino acids.

The chain combines TRBV5-1 with TRBJ2-2, with 13 bases identical to TRBD2. The CDR3 length is 16 residues. With V trimmed by 4 bases and J by 4 bases, 4 bases remained unmatched. Per the germline V gene, CDR1 is SGHRS and CDR2 is YFSETQ. Here the CDR3 reads CASSLGLAGATGELFF. Here the CDR3 DNA reads TGCGCCAGCAGCCTAGGACTAGCGGGGGCCACCGGGGAGCTGTTTTTT.

This chain joins TRBV6-1 and TRBJ2-5, with 7 bases matching TRBD1. The DNA matches TRBJ2-7 better at its end, which makes the J call doubtful. There are 14 residues in the CDR3. Looked up from germline, CDR1 is MNHNS and CDR2 is SASEGT. The chain's CDR3 is CASSLGQVSYEQYF. The DNA for the CDR3 is TGTGCCAGCAGTTTAGGACAGGTCTCCTACGAGCAGTACTTC.

This clone was recorded once. The chain has TRBV5-4 and TRBJ2-1; 8 bases map to TRBD2. Germline values: CDR1 SGHNT, CDR2 YYREEE (reference sequence). V lost 2 bases, J lost 6 bases, and 1 base stayed unmatched. The CDR3 has 13 residues. CDR3 protein: CASSLRGGNEQFF. In DNA, the CDR3 is TGTGCCAGCAGCTTACGGGGGGGCAATGAGCAGTTCTTC. Combining the CDR3 with reference TRBV5-4 and TRBJ2-1 gives the whole variable domain ETGVTQSPTHLIKTRGQQVTLRCSSQSGHNTVSWYQQALGQGPQFIFQYYREEENGRGNFPPRFSGLQFPNYSSELNVNALELDDSALYLCASSLRGGNEQFFGPGTRLTVL.